These 8 T cell receptor beta chains were all obtained from the same sample, sequenced in a study of blood T cell repertoires in COVID-19. Some clones are missing from TCRdb's copy, which holds only in-frame ones; the method was immunoSEQ multiplex PCR. The table shows almost 200,000 clones, with 70% to 80% occurring only once. The specimen sequenced was peripheral blood. Receptors were obtained from a middle-aged woman with COVID-19, enrolled during active disease.

This clone appeared a few times. V is TRBV11-3 and J is TRBJ2-3, with D tentatively TRBD1 (6 bases). The V and J ends lost 1 base and 4 bases respectively, with 12 bases between them. CDR3 size: 15 residues. CDR1 and CDR2 (germline): SGHNT, YENEEA. The DNA of the CDR3 is TGTGCCAGCAGCTTAGGTGCAGGGGAACCAGATACGCAGTATTTT. This sequence encodes CASSLGAGEPDTQYF.

The J gene is TRBJ1-1, the V gene TRBV18, with a possible D match to TRBD1 (5 bases). Germline V CDR1 and CDR2: KGHSH, LQKENI. The V and J ends lost 3 bases and 4 bases respectively, with 15 bases between them. The CDR3 covers 15 residues. The CDR3 here is CASSPTRDGGTEAFF. CDR3 in DNA: TGTGCCAGCTCACCTACGAGGGACGGGGGCACTGAAGCTTTCTTT. The whole variable domain, filled in from reference TRBV18 and TRBJ1-1, reads NAGVMQNPRHLVRRRGQEARLRCSPMKGHSHVYWYRQLPEEGLKFMVYLQKENIIDESGMPKERFSAEFPKEGPSILRIQQVVRGDSAAYFCASSPTRDGGTEAFFGQGTRLTVV.

V and J are TRBV29-1 and TRBJ1-2, with D maybe TRBD1 (6 bases). The CDR3 consists of 10 residues. V gave up 5 bases and J gave up 5 bases, with 6 bases separating them. Germline loops: CDR1 SQVTM, CDR2 ANQGSEA. The CDR3 DNA sequence: TGCAGCGTTCAGGGGTATGGCTACACCTTC. Amino acid sequence: CSVQGYGYTF. Supplemented by reference TRBV29-1 and TRBJ1-2, the full variable domain reads SAVISQKPSRDICQRGTSLTIQCQVDSQVTMMFWYRQQPGQSLTLIATANQGSEATYESGFVIDKFPISRPNLTFSTLTVSNMSPEDSSIYLCSVQGYGYTFGSGTRLTVV.

The chain couples TRBV2 to TRBJ1-6, with a weak D call TRBD1 (5 bases). V lost 9 bases and J lost 8, with 11 bases in between. This CDR3 is 12 amino acids long. Germline-derived CDR1 and CDR2 are SNHLY and FYNNEI. In nucleotides, the CDR3 is TGTGCCAGAGGGGCGGGGGATTCACCCCTCCACTTT. This translates into CARGAGDSPLHF.

This clone was seen only once. V and J are TRBV6-2 or TRBV6-3 and TRBJ2-7; tentative D call: TRBD1 (5 bases). Germline lookup yields CDR1 MNHEY and CDR2 SVGEGT. The V gene lost 6 bases and the J gene lost 1 base, with 16 bases spanning the gap. This CDR3 is 15 amino acids long. CDR3 sequence reads: CASSPQGHPSYEQYF. Here the CDR3 DNA reads TGTGCCAGCAGCCCCCAGGGTCATCCTTCCTACGAGCAGTACTTC.

This clone was detected only once. This chain joins TRBV14 and TRBJ1-1; D is perhaps TRBD1 (5 bases). V was clipped by 0 bases and J by 2 bases, with 10 bases between them. This CDR3 spans 15 amino acids. Germline V gene data show CDR1 as SGHDN and CDR2 as FVKESK. The CDR3 loop is CASSQDGATNTEAFF. CDR3 DNA: TGTGCCAGCAGCCAAGATGGGGCGACTAACACTGAAGCTTTCTTT.

This clone came up once. This chain links TRBV12-3 or TRBV12-4 with TRBJ1-3; the D gene is possibly TRBD1 (5 bases). The CDR3 runs to 13 residues. Deletions cut 11 bases from V and 4 bases from J, with 15 bases between. CDR3 residues: CASTGGSGNTIYF. In nucleotides, the CDR3 is TGTGCCTCCACCGGGGGTTCCGGAAACACCATATATTTT.

CDR3: CASSTGTPNNEQFF. In nucleotides, the CDR3 is TGCGCCAGCAGCACCGGGACACCTAACAATGAGCAGTTCTTC. The V gene is TRBV5-1, the J gene TRBJ2-1, with D possibly matching TRBD1 (6 bases). Germline-derived CDR1 and CDR2 are SGHRS and YFSETQ. The CDR3 contains 14 residues. The V end was cut by 4 bases, the J end by 5 bases, with 13 bases between.